This TCR beta chain was sequenced for a study of Tregs in tolerant kidney transplant recipients. Study-wide context: A roughly three-day belatacept mixed lymphocyte reaction, sometimes plus 5-day graft donor restimulation, preceded CD4+CD25+CD127- sorting. Recipient cells were told from donor cells by antibody staining. Notes on the study in general: Activated donor B cell expansion appeared to reveal the most relevant donor-specific TCRbeta repertoire.

Comments on this clone: Antigen: not known.

Measured with immunoSEQ multiplex PCR; TCRdb has only the in-frame clones, and not every one. The sample lists just under 45,000 clones, just under 97% seen once, with approximately 0.39% in the top ten. CDR3 size: 13 residues. Trimming took off 4 bases at V and 8 bases at J, with 15 bases between the two ends. Germline values: CDR1 SGDLS, CDR2 YYNGEE. This chain uses TRBV9 with TRBJ1-2; D may be TRBD1 (5 bases). The clonotype comes from a human donor in good health. Sequencing used Tregs from blood cultured with allogeneic cells. CDR3 in DNA: TGTGCCAGCAGCTGGGGACCTGGGGAGGGCTACACCTTC. Encoded protein: CASSWGPGEGYTF.